This entry describes one TCR beta chain. Its matching antigen is unknown. These data are taken from a study of identical twins. MiXCR, applied by TCRdb to the 5' RACE reads, yields one record per CDR3 protein. Of around 370,000 distinct CDR3 sequences in the sample, roughly 10% were seen once. Findings of the study overall: Cross-sectional statistics underpinned the conclusions; the same donors were not followed. An excess of low generation probability was shown by twin-shared out-of-frame alpha sequences.

In every case, the donor was a healthy Caucasian. V was trimmed by 6 bases and J by 7 bases, leaving 8 bases between them. The CDR3 covers 11 residues. The germline gives CDR1 PRHDT, CDR2 FYEKMQ (reference sequence). The chain couples TRBV13 to TRBJ2-3; D not resolved. This clonotype originated in a woman aged 50 to 60 in good health. Sequenced sample: naive T cells sorted from blood. CDR3 sequence: CASRPPNTQYF. The CDR3 nucleotides read TGTGCCAGCAGACCCCCCAATACGCAGTATTTT.